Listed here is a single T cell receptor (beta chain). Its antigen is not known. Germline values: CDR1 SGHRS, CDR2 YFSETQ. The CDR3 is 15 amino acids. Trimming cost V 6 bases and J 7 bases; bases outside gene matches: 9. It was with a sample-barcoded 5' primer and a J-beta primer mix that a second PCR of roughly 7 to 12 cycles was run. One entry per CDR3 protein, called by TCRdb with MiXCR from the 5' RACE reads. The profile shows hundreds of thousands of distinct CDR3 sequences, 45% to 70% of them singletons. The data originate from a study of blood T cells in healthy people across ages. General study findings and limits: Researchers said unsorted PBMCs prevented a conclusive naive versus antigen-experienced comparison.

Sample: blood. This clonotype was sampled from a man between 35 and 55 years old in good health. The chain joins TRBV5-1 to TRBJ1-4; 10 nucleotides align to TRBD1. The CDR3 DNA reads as TGCGCCAGCAAAGGGGACAGGGGTCTTACTGAAAAACTGTTTTTT. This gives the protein CASKGDRGLTEKLFF. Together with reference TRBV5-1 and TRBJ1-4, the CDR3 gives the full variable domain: KAGVTQTPRYLIKTRGQQVTLSCSPISGHRSVSWYQQTPGQGLQFLFEYFSETQRNKGNFPGRFSGRQFSNSRSEMNVSTLELGDSALYLCASKGDRGLTEKLFFGSGTQLSVL.